This TCR beta chain stems from a study of monozygotic twins with inflammatory bowel disease. Study observations and caveats: The inverse Simpson measure of TCRbeta diversity was lower in IBD patients than in healthy co-twins. People with IBD had fewer clonotypes in common with others than healthy twins did, especially with disease activity.

Researchers used roughly 3,800 ng of total RNA for each TCR library. Each of TCRalpha and TCRbeta cDNA went through two nested PCRs, lasting about 16 and 10 cycles. TCRdb reanalyzed the 5' RACE reads and collapses them to one entry per CDR3 protein, without DNA. This repertoire includes fewer than 350,000 distinct CDR3 sequences. This CDR3 comprises 14 residues. Germline V gene data show CDR1 as MDHEN and CDR2 as SYDVKM. Remarks on this clonotype: Its antigen is not known.

The origin of this receptor is a human donor with ulcerative colitis or Crohn's disease, or a healthy co-twin of an affected twin (not recorded which). The specimen was blood. The chain employs TRBV28 and TRBJ2-3; TCRdb designates TRBD1, a call that cannot be tested without DNA. This chain's CDR3 is CASGGGTGDDTQYF.